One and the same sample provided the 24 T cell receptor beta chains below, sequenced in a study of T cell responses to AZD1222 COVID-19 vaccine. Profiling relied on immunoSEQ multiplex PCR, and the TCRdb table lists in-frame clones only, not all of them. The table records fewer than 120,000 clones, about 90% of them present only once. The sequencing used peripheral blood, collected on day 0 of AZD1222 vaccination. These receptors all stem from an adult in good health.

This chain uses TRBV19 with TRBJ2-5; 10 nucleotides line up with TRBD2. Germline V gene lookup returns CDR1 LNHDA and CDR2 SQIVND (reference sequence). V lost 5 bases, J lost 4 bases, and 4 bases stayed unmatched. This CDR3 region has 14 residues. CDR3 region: CASSVGLAVETQYF. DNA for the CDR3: TGTGCCAGTAGTGTAGGACTAGCGGTAGAGACCCAGTACTTC.

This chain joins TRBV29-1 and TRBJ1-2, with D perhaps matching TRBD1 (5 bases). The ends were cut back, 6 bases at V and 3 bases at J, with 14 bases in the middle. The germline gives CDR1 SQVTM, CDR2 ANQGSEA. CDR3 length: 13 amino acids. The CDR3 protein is CSVPKLGDYGYTF. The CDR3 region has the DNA TGCAGCGTCCCCAAGTTAGGGGACTATGGCTACACCTTC.

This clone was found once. The CDR3 here is CASSIQGAIDTGELFF. CDR3 DNA sequence: TGTGCCAGCAGCATCCAGGGGGCTATCGACACCGGGGAGCTGTTTTTT. This rearrangement joins TRBV7-9 to TRBJ2-2, with TRBD1 matching over 8 bases. Unmatched junction bases numbered 8, after V lost 5 bases and J lost 3 bases. The germline V gene encodes CDR1 SEHNR and CDR2 FQNEAQ (reference sequence). This CDR3 region has 16 residues.

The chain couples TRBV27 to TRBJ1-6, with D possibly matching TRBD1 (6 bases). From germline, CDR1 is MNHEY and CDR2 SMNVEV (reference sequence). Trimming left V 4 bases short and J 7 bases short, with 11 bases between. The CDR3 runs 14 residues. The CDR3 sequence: CASSSHRENSPLHF. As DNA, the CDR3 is TGTGCCAGCAGTTCCCACAGGGAGAATTCACCCCTCCACTTT.

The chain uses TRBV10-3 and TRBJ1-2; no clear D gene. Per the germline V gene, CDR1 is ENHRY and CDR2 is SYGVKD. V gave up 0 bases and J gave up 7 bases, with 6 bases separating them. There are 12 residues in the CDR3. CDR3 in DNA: TGTGCCATCAGTGAGTCGCAGAGTGGCTACACCTTC. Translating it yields CAISESQSGYTF.

In nucleotides, the CDR3 is TGCGCCAGCAGCCAAGAACCTGGAAACACCATATATTTT. This encodes CASSQEPGNTIYF. The chain couples TRBV4-3 to TRBJ1-3; D unclear. V was shortened by 0 bases and J by 2 bases, with 2 bases between the two germline ends. There are 13 residues in the CDR3. In germline, CDR1 is LGHNA, CDR2 YSLEER.

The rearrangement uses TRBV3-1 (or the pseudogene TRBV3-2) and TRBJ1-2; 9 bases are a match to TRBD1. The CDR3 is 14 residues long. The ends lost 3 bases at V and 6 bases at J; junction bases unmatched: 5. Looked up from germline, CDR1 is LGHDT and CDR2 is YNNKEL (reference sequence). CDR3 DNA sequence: TGTGCCAGCAGCCATGCCCGGGACAGGGATGGCTACACCTTC. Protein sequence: CASSHARDRDGYTF.

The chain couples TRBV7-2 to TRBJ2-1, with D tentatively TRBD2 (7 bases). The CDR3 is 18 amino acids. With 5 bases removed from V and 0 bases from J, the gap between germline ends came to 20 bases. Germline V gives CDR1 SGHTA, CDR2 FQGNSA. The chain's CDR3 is CASSRDFRGASSYNEQFF. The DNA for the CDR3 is TGTGCCAGCAGCAGAGACTTCCGGGGGGCGAGCTCCTACAATGAGCAGTTCTTC.

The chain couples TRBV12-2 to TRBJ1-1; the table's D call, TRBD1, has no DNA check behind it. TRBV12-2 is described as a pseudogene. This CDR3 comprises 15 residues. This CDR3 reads CASRLRDTGNTEAFF. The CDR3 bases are TGTGCAAGTCGCTTGAGGGACACGGGGAACACTGAAGCTTTCTTT.

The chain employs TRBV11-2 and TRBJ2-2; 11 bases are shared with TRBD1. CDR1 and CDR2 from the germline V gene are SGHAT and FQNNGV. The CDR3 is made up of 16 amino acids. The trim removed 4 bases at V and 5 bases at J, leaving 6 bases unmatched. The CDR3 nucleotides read TGTGCCAGCAGCTCCCCGGGACAGGGGGAGACCGGGGAGCTGTTTTTT. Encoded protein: CASSSPGQGETGELFF.

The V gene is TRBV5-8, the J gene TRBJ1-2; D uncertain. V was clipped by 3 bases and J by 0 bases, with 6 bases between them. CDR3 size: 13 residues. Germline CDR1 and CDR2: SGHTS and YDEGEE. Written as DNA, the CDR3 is TGTGCCAGCAGCTCGAGGTCTAACTATGGCTACACCTTC. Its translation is CASSSRSNYGYTF. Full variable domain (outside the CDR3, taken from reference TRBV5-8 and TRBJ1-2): EAGVTQSPTHLIKTRGQQATLRCSPISGHTSVYWYQQALGLGLQFLLWYDEGEERNRGNFPPRFSGRQFPNYSSELNVNALELEDSALYLCASSSRSNYGYTFGSGTRLTVV.

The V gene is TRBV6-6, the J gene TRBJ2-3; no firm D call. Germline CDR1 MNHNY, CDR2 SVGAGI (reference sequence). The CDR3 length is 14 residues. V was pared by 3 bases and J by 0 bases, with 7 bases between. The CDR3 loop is CASSYSFSTDTQYF. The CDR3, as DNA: TGTGCCAGCAGTTATTCATTTAGCACAGATACGCAGTATTTT.

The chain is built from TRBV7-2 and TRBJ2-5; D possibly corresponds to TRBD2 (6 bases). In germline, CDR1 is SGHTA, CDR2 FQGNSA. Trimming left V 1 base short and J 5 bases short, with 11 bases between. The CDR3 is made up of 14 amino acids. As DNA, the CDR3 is TGTGCCAGCAGCTTAGGGGGGGTGCTGGAGACCCAGTACTTC. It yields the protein CASSLGGVLETQYF.

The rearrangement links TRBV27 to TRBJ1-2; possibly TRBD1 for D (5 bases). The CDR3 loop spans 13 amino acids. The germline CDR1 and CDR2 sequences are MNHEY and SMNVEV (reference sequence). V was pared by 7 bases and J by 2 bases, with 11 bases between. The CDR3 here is CASKRGSNYGYTF. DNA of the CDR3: TGTGCCAGCAAGAGGGGCTCAAACTATGGCTACACCTTC.

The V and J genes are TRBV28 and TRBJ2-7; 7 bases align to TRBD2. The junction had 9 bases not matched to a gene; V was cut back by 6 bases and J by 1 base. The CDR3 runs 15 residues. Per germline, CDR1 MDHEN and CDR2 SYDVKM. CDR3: CASSPMELASYEQYF. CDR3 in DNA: TGTGCCAGCAGCCCCATGGAACTAGCGTCCTACGAGCAGTACTTC.

For the CDR3, the DNA is TGTGCCAGCTCCGGACTAGGGGGCCAAGAGACCCAGTACTTC. It specifies CASSGLGGQETQYF. The chain carries TRBV18 and TRBJ2-5, with a possible D match to TRBD2 (7 bases). CDR3 length: 14 residues. Trimming removed 6 bases from V and 1 base from J, with 12 bases in between. Germline loops: CDR1 KGHSH, CDR2 LQKENI.

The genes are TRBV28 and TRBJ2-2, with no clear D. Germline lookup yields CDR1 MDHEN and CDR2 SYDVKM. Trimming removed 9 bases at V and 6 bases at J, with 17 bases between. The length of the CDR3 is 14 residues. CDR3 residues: CASLGFGKPGELFF. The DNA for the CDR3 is TGTGCCAGTCTTGGGTTTGGGAAACCCGGGGAGCTGTTTTTT.

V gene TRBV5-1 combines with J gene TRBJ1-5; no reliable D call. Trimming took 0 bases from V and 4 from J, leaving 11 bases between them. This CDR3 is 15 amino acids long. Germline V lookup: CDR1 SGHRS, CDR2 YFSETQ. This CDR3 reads CASSLGTGWNQPQHF. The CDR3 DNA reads TGCGCCAGCAGCTTGGGGACGGGGTGGAATCAGCCCCAGCATTTT.

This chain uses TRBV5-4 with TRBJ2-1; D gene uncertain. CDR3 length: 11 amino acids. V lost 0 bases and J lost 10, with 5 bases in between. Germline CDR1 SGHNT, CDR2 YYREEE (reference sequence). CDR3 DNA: TGTGCCAGCAGCTTGGAATTAGAGCAGTTCTTC. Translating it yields CASSLELEQFF.

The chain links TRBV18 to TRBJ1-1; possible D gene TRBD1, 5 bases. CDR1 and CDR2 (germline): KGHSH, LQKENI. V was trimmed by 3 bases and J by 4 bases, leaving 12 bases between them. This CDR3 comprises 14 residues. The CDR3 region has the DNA TGTGCCAGCTCACCGCAGGGAGTCGGCACTGAAGCTTTCTTT. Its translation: CASSPQGVGTEAFF.

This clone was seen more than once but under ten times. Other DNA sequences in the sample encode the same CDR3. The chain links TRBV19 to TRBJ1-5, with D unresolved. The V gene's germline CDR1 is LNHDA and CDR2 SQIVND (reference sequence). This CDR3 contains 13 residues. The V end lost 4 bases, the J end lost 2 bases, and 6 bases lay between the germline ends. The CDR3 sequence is CASSTQGNQPQHF. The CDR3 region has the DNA TGTGCCAGTAGTACCCAGGGCAATCAGCCCCAGCATTTT.

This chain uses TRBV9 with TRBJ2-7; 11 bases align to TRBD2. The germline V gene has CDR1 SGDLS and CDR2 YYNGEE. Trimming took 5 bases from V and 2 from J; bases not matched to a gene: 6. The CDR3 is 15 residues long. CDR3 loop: CASSPSTSGTYEQYF. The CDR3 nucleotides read TGTGCCAGCAGTCCTTCGACTAGCGGGACCTACGAGCAGTACTTC.

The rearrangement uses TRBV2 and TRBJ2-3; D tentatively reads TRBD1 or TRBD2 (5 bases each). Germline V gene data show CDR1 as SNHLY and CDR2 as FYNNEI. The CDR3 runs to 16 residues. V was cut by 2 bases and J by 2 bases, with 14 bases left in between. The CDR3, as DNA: TGTGCCAGCAGTGAAAGGGAGCTGGGGCTCACAGATACGCAGTATTTT. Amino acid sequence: CASSERELGLTDTQYF.

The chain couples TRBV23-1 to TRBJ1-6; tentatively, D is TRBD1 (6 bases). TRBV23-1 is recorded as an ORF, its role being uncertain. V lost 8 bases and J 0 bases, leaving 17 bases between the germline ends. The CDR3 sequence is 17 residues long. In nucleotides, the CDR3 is TGCGCCAGCTTACCATTTGGGGGCAGCTCCTATAATTCACCCCTCCACTTT. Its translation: CASLPFGGSSYNSPLHF.